This is a list of T cell receptor beta chains from one sample in a study of CD8 T cells in Susac syndrome. MiXCR, applied by TCRdb to the immunoSEQ multiplex PCR reads, yields one record per CDR3 protein. In the table there are about 90,000 distinct CDR3 sequences, 95% to 97% of which are singletons. Sequencing used CD8+ T cells from PBMCs. The source is a human donor with Susac syndrome. CDR3s include the opening cysteine and the closing phenylalanine or tryptophan. Fields, in order: D gene, V gene, J gene, clone size, CDR3 DNA, CDR3 protein. A D gene is named only where the DNA matches it firmly. Rows give clone size only sometimes, using once, few, many, or a class for an expanded clone.

D: NA
V: TRBV12-3/TRBV12-4
J: TRBJ2-2
size: NA
DNA: TGTGCCAGCAGTTTTTGGGGGGAGCTGTTTTTT
CDR3: CASSFWGELFF

D: NA
V: TRBV11-2
J: TRBJ1-2
size: NA
DNA: TGTGCCAGCAGCTTTCCAGGGGAGGGCTACACCTTC
CDR3: CASSFPGEGYTF

D: TRBD2
V: TRBV5-4
J: TRBJ2-1
size: NA
DNA: TGTGCCAGCAGCTTAGGGGAGCGGGGGGGGCAGTTCTTC
CDR3: CASSLGERGGQFF

D: NA
V: TRBV14
J: TRBJ2-1
size: NA
DNA: TGTGCCAGCAGCCAAGTCTTCGGGTTCGATGGGCAGTTCTTC
CDR3: CASSQVFGFDGQFF

D: NA
V: TRBV30
J: TRBJ1-5
size: once
DNA: TGTGCCTGGAGGAGGGAAGGCAATCAGCCCCAGCATTTT
CDR3: CAWRREGNQPQHF

D: NA
V: TRBV15
J: TRBJ2-2
size: NA
DNA: TGTGCCACCTCTCCGGGACAGAACACCGGGGAGCTGTTTTTT
CDR3: CATSPGQNTGELFF

D: NA
V: TRBV18
J: TRBJ1-5
size: NA
DNA: TGTGCCAGCTCACCAGGGGGGACAATCAATCAGCCCCAGCATTTT
CDR3: CASSPGGTINQPQHF

D: NA
V: TRBV3-1
J: TRBJ2-1
size: NA
DNA: TGTGCCAGCAGCCAAGCTCAGGATGGAGGGGGTGAGCAGTTCTTC
CDR3: CASSQAQDGGGEQFF

D: NA
V: TRBV20-1
J: TRBJ2-7
size: NA
DNA: TGCAGTTGGATCCGGGACGGATCCTACGAGCAGTACTTC
CDR3: CSWIRDGSYEQYF

D: NA
V: TRBV6-2/TRBV6-3
J: TRBJ1-1
size: once
DNA: TGTGCCAGCAGTTACCTCCAGGGAGAAGCTTTCTTT
CDR3: CASSYLQGEAFF

D: NA
V: TRBV5-1
J: TRBJ1-4
size: NA
DNA: TGCGCCAGCAGCTCCGGGAGCCCGGATCAGGAAAAACTGTTTTTT
CDR3: CASSSGSPDQEKLFF

D: NA
V: TRBV20-1
J: TRBJ1-1
size: NA
DNA: TGCAGTGCTGAAACCGGGACGGCCACTGAAGCTTTCTTT
CDR3: CSAETGTATEAFF

D: NA
V: TRBV7-6
J: TRBJ1-1
size: few
DNA: TGTGCCAGCAGCTTAGCTCCGTCGGGGAACACTGAAGCTTTCTTT
CDR3: CASSLAPSGNTEAFF

D: NA
V: TRBV6-2/TRBV6-3
J: TRBJ1-1
size: NA
DNA: TGTGCCAGCAGTTTCATGAACACTGAAGCTTTCTTT
CDR3: CASSFMNTEAFF

D: NA
V: TRBV11-2
J: TRBJ1-2
size: NA
DNA: TGTGCCAGCAGCTTAGGCCTCGGGTCTCAGGGCTATGGCTACACCTTC
CDR3: CASSLGLGSQGYGYTF

D: TRBD2
V: TRBV30
J: TRBJ2-2
size: NA
DNA: TGTGCCTCGCCCCCTAGCGGACCCGGGGAGCTGTTTTTT
CDR3: CASPPSGPGELFF

D: NA
V: TRBV10-3
J: TRBJ1-2
size: NA
DNA: TGTGCCTCCCGGACAGACAACTATGGCTACACCTTC
CDR3: CASRTDNYGYTF

D: NA
V: TRBV25-1
J: TRBJ1-3
size: NA
DNA: TGTGCCAGCAGTGAATCTGGGAACTCTGGAAACACCATATATTTT
CDR3: CASSESGNSGNTIYF

D: NA
V: TRBV6-5
J: TRBJ2-3
size: NA
DNA: TGTGCCAGCACCATCCAGAATACGCAGTATTTT
CDR3: CASTIQNTQYF

D: NA
V: TRBV30
J: TRBJ1-1
size: NA
DNA: TGTGCCTGGAGTCCCTCTCAGGGAGAAGCTTTCTTT
CDR3: CAWSPSQGEAFF

D: NA
V: TRBV20-1
J: TRBJ2-1
size: NA
DNA: TGCAGTGCTAGTAGGGGTGCCCTAATTTACAATGAGCAGTTCTTC
CDR3: CSASRGALIYNEQFF

D: TRBD1
V: TRBV11-3
J: TRBJ1-2
size: NA
DNA: TGTGCCAGCAGCGAGGACAGGGGGACGGGCTACACCTTC
CDR3: CASSEDRGTGYTF

D: NA
V: TRBV7-2
J: TRBJ2-5
size: NA
DNA: TGTGCCAGCAGCTTAGAGAAGACCCAGTACTTC
CDR3: CASSLEKTQYF

D: NA
V: TRBV5-6
J: TRBJ1-1
size: once
DNA: TGTGCCAGCAGCCCCGGAGGCGGACTAATTGAAGCTTTCTTT
CDR3: CASSPGGGLIEAFF

D: NA
V: TRBV20-1
J: TRBJ2-1
size: NA
DNA: TGCAGTGCTAGAGACCGGGACGATATCAATGAGCAGTTCTTC
CDR3: CSARDRDDINEQFF

D: NA
V: TRBV15
J: TRBJ1-1
size: NA
DNA: TGTGCCACCAGCAGAGCCAGAACGGGGATGCAGGAAGCTTTCTTT
CDR3: CATSRARTGMQEAFF

D: NA
V: TRBV5-4
J: TRBJ2-7
size: NA
DNA: TGTGCCAGCAGCTTCTTGCCGACAGGCGAGCAGTACTTC
CDR3: CASSFLPTGEQYF

D: TRBD2
V: TRBV4-1
J: TRBJ2-3
size: NA
DNA: TGCGCCAGCAGCCAAGTACGACTAGCGGGGGGGCCGGATACGCAGTATTTT
CDR3: CASSQVRLAGGPDTQYF

D: NA
V: TRBV7-9
J: TRBJ2-5
size: NA
DNA: TGTGCCAGCAGCTTAGGGGACCAGGACTCCCAAGAGACCCAGTACTTC
CDR3: CASSLGDQDSQETQYF

D: TRBD2
V: TRBV6-5
J: TRBJ2-1
size: NA
DNA: TGTGCCGCGCCCAGTGGCGGGAGGTCTAATGAGCAGTTCTTC
CDR3: CAAPSGGRSNEQFF

D: NA
V: TRBV28
J: TRBJ2-1
size: NA
DNA: TGTGCCAGCAGCATCCTGGGACACAATGAGCAGTTCTTC
CDR3: CASSILGHNEQFF

D: TRBD1
V: TRBV13
J: TRBJ2-7
size: NA
DNA: TGTGCCAGCAGACCCGTCGCACAGGGGGCTCCAGACGAGCAGTACTTC
CDR3: CASRPVAQGAPDEQYF

D: NA
V: TRBV5-4
J: TRBJ2-5
size: NA
DNA: TGTGCCAGCAGCACGGGGACTTCACAAGAGACCCAGTACTTC
CDR3: CASSTGTSQETQYF

D: NA
V: TRBV19
J: TRBJ1-2
size: NA
DNA: TGTGCCAGTAGTAGTCCGGGACAATCTTCCTATGGCTACACCTTC
CDR3: CASSSPGQSSYGYTF

D: NA
V: TRBV15
J: TRBJ2-7
size: NA
DNA: TGTGCCACCAGCAGAGATCGGGGTACAGGGAGCGAGCAGTACTTC
CDR3: CATSRDRGTGSEQYF

D: NA
V: TRBV20-1
J: TRBJ2-6
size: once
DNA: TGCAGTGCTAGAGCCGGGAGCTCTGGGGCCAACGTCCTGACTTTC
CDR3: CSARAGSSGANVLTF

D: NA
V: TRBV19
J: TRBJ1-5
size: NA
DNA: TGTGCCAGTAGTCCTCGGGGGGGATCTCAGCCCCAGCATTTT
CDR3: CASSPRGGSQPQHF

D: TRBD1
V: TRBV29-1
J: TRBJ1-2
size: NA
DNA: TGCAGCGTCGGGACAGGGGGCGCAGGCTACACCTTC
CDR3: CSVGTGGAGYTF

D: NA
V: TRBV5-1
J: TRBJ2-5
size: NA
DNA: TGCGCCAGCAGCACCCGAAGGGGGTACCAAGAGACCCAGTACTTC
CDR3: CASSTRRGYQETQYF

D: NA
V: TRBV6-1
J: TRBJ1-2
size: NA
DNA: TGTGCCAGCCGGGCAGGGCCAAACTATGGCTACACCTTC
CDR3: CASRAGPNYGYTF

D: NA
V: TRBV20-1
J: TRBJ2-6
size: NA
DNA: TGCAGTGCTAGAGGAGGGTTTGGTGCTGGGGCCAACGTCCTGACTTTC
CDR3: CSARGGFGAGANVLTF

D: NA
V: TRBV9
J: TRBJ2-5
size: once
DNA: TGTGCCAGCAGCGTAGCTGAGCAAGAGACCCAGTACTTC
CDR3: CASSVAEQETQYF

D: TRBD1
V: TRBV27
J: TRBJ2-7
size: NA
DNA: TGTGCCAGCAGTCCTCGCGGGACAGGTCTCTACGAGCAGTACTTC
CDR3: CASSPRGTGLYEQYF

D: NA
V: TRBV20-1
J: TRBJ1-1
size: NA
DNA: TGCAGTGCTCGCAAGGGTAAAATGGGAGAAGCTTTCTTT
CDR3: CSARKGKMGEAFF

D: TRBD2
V: TRBV2
J: TRBJ2-1
size: NA
DNA: TGTGCCAGAGAGCCCCACGCTAGCGGGGGGGCGATCTTC
CDR3: CAREPHASGGAIF

D: NA
V: TRBV12-3/TRBV12-4
J: TRBJ1-2
size: NA
DNA: TGTGCCAGCAGCTCCGACGGGAGGGACTATGGCTACACCTTC
CDR3: CASSSDGRDYGYTF

D: NA
V: TRBV6-5
J: TRBJ1-4
size: NA
DNA: TGTGCCAGCAGTTACACCGGTGCAACTAATGAAAAACTGTTTTTT
CDR3: CASSYTGATNEKLFF

D: NA
V: TRBV14
J: TRBJ1-2
size: NA
DNA: TGTGCCAGCAGCCCTGGGGGGCGGCGGAACTATGGCTACACCTTC
CDR3: CASSPGGRRNYGYTF

D: TRBD1
V: TRBV9
J: TRBJ1-2
size: NA
DNA: TGTGCCAGCAGCGCCACAGGGGAGGGCTACACCTTC
CDR3: CASSATGEGYTF

D: NA
V: TRBV12-3/TRBV12-4
J: TRBJ1-5
size: NA
DNA: TGTGCCAGCAGCGGGACCCAGAATCAGCCCCAGCATTTT
CDR3: CASSGTQNQPQHF

D: NA
V: TRBV5-1
J: TRBJ1-2
size: NA
DNA: TGCGCCAGCAGCTCAGGGGCCCAGGGTGGCTACACCTTC
CDR3: CASSSGAQGGYTF

D: NA
V: TRBV7-9
J: TRBJ2-6
size: NA
DNA: TGTGCCAGCAGCTTCCCTGGGGCCAACGTCCTGACTTTC
CDR3: CASSFPGANVLTF

D: NA
V: TRBV2
J: TRBJ2-5
size: NA
DNA: TGTGCCAGCAGTGAAAGGGCCAGGGCCCAAGAGACCCAGTACTTC
CDR3: CASSERARAQETQYF

D: NA
V: TRBV29-1
J: TRBJ1-1
size: NA
DNA: TGCAGCGTTGTACAGGGACCCATGAACACTGAAGCTTTCTTT
CDR3: CSVVQGPMNTEAFF

D: NA
V: TRBV20-1
J: TRBJ2-1
size: NA
DNA: TGCAGTGCTAAACAGGGGACTTACAATGAGCAGTTCTTC
CDR3: CSAKQGTYNEQFF

D: NA
V: TRBV5-6
J: TRBJ1-2
size: NA
DNA: TGTGCCAGCAGCTTGGCCGTTGGTGGTGGCTACACCTTC
CDR3: CASSLAVGGGYTF

D: TRBD2
V: TRBV20-1
J: TRBJ2-5
size: NA
DNA: TGCAGTGCTAGAGATTTGACTAGCGGGGGGGCCTCCCCAGAGACCCAGTACTTC
CDR3: CSARDLTSGGASPETQYF

D: NA
V: TRBV27
J: TRBJ1-5
size: NA
DNA: TGTGCCAGCAGTTCGTCTATTCGCAATCAGCCCCAGCATTTT
CDR3: CASSSSIRNQPQHF

D: NA
V: TRBV20-1
J: TRBJ2-7
size: NA
DNA: TGCAGTGCTACTGACAGCGTCTCCCCCTACGAGCAGTACTTC
CDR3: CSATDSVSPYEQYF